The 10 T cell receptor beta chains given below trace back to one sample, sequenced in a study of blood T cell repertoires in COVID-19. The data were produced by immunoSEQ multiplex PCR, yet TCRdb's version contains in-frame clones alone and is incomplete. The repertoire has about 190,000 clones, 85% of them found once; the top ten carry less than 5.5%. Sequenced input: peripheral blood. The origin of the receptors is a woman older than 75 with acute or convalescent COVID-19.

The chain uses TRBV28 and TRBJ1-1; tentative D call: TRBD1 (5 bases). Deletions cut 1 base from V and 8 bases from J, with 11 bases between. The CDR3 is 13 residues long. Per the germline V gene, CDR1 is MDHEN and CDR2 is SYDVKM. The CDR3 nucleotides read TGTGCCAGCAGTTTATCGATGGGGGGGGAAGCTTTCTTT. Protein: CASSLSMGGEAFF.

The table lists this clone with a count of one. The chain joins TRBV10-3 to TRBJ1-4, with TRBD1 identical over 7 bases. V was pared by 0 bases and J by 8 bases, with 12 bases of the junction left unmatched. The length of the CDR3 is 17 residues. Germline-derived CDR1 and CDR2 are ENHRY and SYGVKD. The CDR3 spells CAISESTGTDYGEKLFF. CDR3 nucleotides: TGTGCCATCAGTGAGTCGACAGGGACCGATTACGGGGAAAAACTGTTTTTT.

The DNA for the CDR3 is TGTGCCAGTAGTAAATACCGACAGGGTACTAATGAAAAACTGTTTTTT. Translated: CASSKYRQGTNEKLFF. The chain uses TRBV19 and TRBJ1-4; 7 bases map to TRBD1. This CDR3 is built from 16 residues. V trimming: 4 bases; J trimming: 2 bases; junction bases outside the gene matches: 7. Germline V gene sequence: CDR1 LNHDA, CDR2 SQIVND (reference sequence).

The chain combines TRBV5-1 with TRBJ2-5, with 10 positions matching TRBD1. V was clipped by 5 bases and J by 7 bases; unmatched bases: 11. CDR1 is SGHRS and CDR2 is YFSETQ in the germline V gene. The CDR3 runs 15 residues. DNA of the CDR3: TGCGCCAGCAGGGGACCGGGACAGGGGTCCGGGACCCAGTACTTC. Amino acids: CASRGPGQGSGTQYF.

The chain uses TRBV18 and TRBJ2-5; 7 nucleotides agree with TRBD1. V lost 4 bases to trimming and J lost 3 bases; unmatched junction nucleotides: 8. The CDR3 has 15 residues. In germline, CDR1 is KGHSH, CDR2 LQKENI. In nucleotides, the CDR3 is TGTGCCAGCTCACTCGAACAGGGGTACGAAGAGACCCAGTACTTC. This codes for CASSLEQGYEETQYF. The whole variable domain, remainder taken from reference TRBV18 and TRBJ2-5, is NAGVMQNPRHLVRRRGQEARLRCSPMKGHSHVYWYRQLPEEGLKFMVYLQKENIIDESGMPKERFSAEFPKEGPSILRIQQVVRGDSAAYFCASSLEQGYEETQYFGPGTRLLVL.

This clone was picked up a small number of times. This chain connects TRBV29-1 to TRBJ1-2; D unresolved. There are 14 residues in the CDR3. V gave up 4 bases and J gave up 4 bases, with 16 bases separating them. Germline-derived CDR1 and CDR2 are SQVTM and ANQGSEA. CDR3 amino acids: CSVVEPTDGYGYTF. CDR3 sequence (DNA): TGCAGCGTTGTCGAACCAACAGACGGCTATGGCTACACCTTC.

This sequence joins TRBV7-6 and TRBJ1-6, with 7 positions matching TRBD1. V was pared by 4 bases and J by 0 bases, with 12 bases of the junction left unmatched. CDR1 is SGHVS, CDR2 FNYEAQ, per germline. The CDR3 is made up of 19 amino acids. DNA of the CDR3: TGTGCCAGCAGCTCCCTGGACAGGCCAACTTACTCCTATAATTCACCCCTCCACTTT. Its protein product is CASSSLDRPTYSYNSPLHF. The whole variable domain, filled in from reference TRBV7-6 and TRBJ1-6, reads GAGVSQSPRYKVTKRGQDVALRCDPISGHVSLYWYRQALGQGPEFLTYFNYEAQQDKSGLPNDRFSAERPEGSISTLTIQRTEQRDSAMYRCASSSLDRPTYSYNSPLHFGNGTRLTVT.

The chain joins TRBV7-2 to TRBJ2-5, with D possibly TRBD1 on 6 matching bases. The germline V and J ends were trimmed by 5 bases and 2 bases, with 18 bases remaining between them. Germline V CDR1 and CDR2: SGHTA, FQGNSA. The CDR3 consists of 16 residues. The CDR3 protein is CASSRNRAERQETQYF. The CDR3 DNA reads TGTGCCAGCAGCCGTAACAGGGCCGAGAGACAAGAGACCCAGTACTTC.

This chain joins TRBV6-5 and TRBJ2-1; TRBD1 matches at 10 bases. In germline, CDR1 is MNHEY, CDR2 SVGAGI. With 2 bases clipped from V and 9 bases from J, the junction kept 7 bases outside the gene matches. The CDR3 loop spans 15 amino acids. For the CDR3, the DNA is TGTGCCAGCAGTTACGGGACAGGGGATTTAGCTGAGCAGTTCTTC. Protein product: CASSYGTGDLAEQFF.

The chain joins TRBV1 to TRBJ1-4; the table's TRBD1 call for D was not verified on the DNA. TRBV1 is a pseudogene. This CDR3 region has 13 residues. CDR3 amino acids: CTSSPPANEKLFF. DNA for the CDR3: TGCACCAGCAGCCCCCCAGCTAATGAAAAACTGTTTTTT.